These 9 T cell receptor beta chains were sequenced from one sample in a study of esophageal squamous cell carcinoma under preoperative chemotherapy. Time point specified: before preoperative PTX-NDP chemotherapy. A single record per CDR3 protein comes from TCRdb applying MiXCR to the PCR reads. Counted here are around 12,000 distinct CDR3 sequences, around 50% occurring once; the ten biggest clones make up about a sixth. This sample was gathered from a patient given preoperative chemotherapy. The receptors shown here come from a human donor with esophageal squamous cell carcinoma. The donor label of this sample is uncertain.

This clonotype occurred a few times. The rearrangement uses TRBV5-5 and TRBJ1-4; no reliable D call. The CDR3 has 14 residues. V shed 2 bases and J shed 5 bases, with 10 bases lying between them. Germline CDR1 is SGHKS and CDR2 is YYEKEE (reference sequence). CDR3 in amino acids: CASSFLSRNEKLFF. The CDR3 DNA follows: TGTGCCAGCAGCTTTCTTAGCCGCAATGAAAAACTGTTTTTT. Based on the CDR3 plus reference TRBV5-5 and TRBJ1-4, the full variable domain is DAGVTQSPTHLIKTRGQQVTLRCSPISGHKSVSWYQQVLGQGPQFIFQYYEKEERGRGNFPDRFSARQFPNYSSELNVNALLLGDSALYLCASSFLSRNEKLFFGSGTQLSVL.

In DNA, the CDR3 is TGTGCCAGCAGTTTAGCCGAGGGTTCGTCACCCCTCCACTTT. Its translation: CASSLAEGSSPLHF. This sequence joins TRBV12-3 or TRBV12-4 and TRBJ1-6; no clear D gene. The V end lost 0 bases, the J end lost 10 bases, and 10 bases lay between the germline ends. This CDR3 has 14 amino acids.

About this clonotype: One end of the junction is discordant with germline, which a read error may explain. This chain uses TRBV6-5 with TRBJ2-3; weak D call: TRBD2 (6 bases). Germline V gene data show CDR1 as MNHEY and CDR2 as SVGAGI. This CDR3 region has 15 residues. The CDR3, as DNA: TGTGCCGGGAGTTCTGGGGGGAGTGACCCAGATACCCAGTATTTT. Its translation is CAGSSGGSDPDTQYF.

This clonotype is medium-sized (0.01 to 0.1%) within its sample. This chain uses TRBV7-8 with TRBJ2-1, with 9 nucleotides matching TRBD2. The germline V gene encodes CDR1 SGHVS and CDR2 FQNEAQ. The CDR3 has 18 residues. V was clipped by 0 bases and J by 10 bases; unmatched bases: 16. This CDR3 reads CASSLALGLAGEHYEQFF. The DNA for the CDR3 is TGTGCCAGCAGCTTAGCTTTGGGGTTAGCGGGAGAACACTACGAGCAGTTCTTC.

This chain links TRBV6-1 with TRBJ2-1; unclear D gene. The tail of the sequence fits TRBJ2-7 better, so the J call may be wrong. The length of the CDR3 is 15 residues. CDR1 is MNHNS, CDR2 SASEGT, per germline. CDR3 bases: TGTGCCAGCAGTGACGGACCGCCTGGCCTCTACGAGCAGTACTTC. It specifies CASSDGPPGLYEQYF.

This clonotype is judged medium-sized. This sequence joins TRBV12-3 or TRBV12-4 and TRBJ2-1; the D is unclear. Trimming left V 2 bases short and J 0 bases short, with 8 bases between. The CDR3 has 15 residues. CDR3 sequence: CASSLTASSYNEQFF. CDR3 DNA: TGTGCCAGCAGTTTAACGGCTAGCTCCTACAATGAGCAGTTCTTC.

By its share, this clonotype is medium-sized (0.01 to 0.1%). V and J are TRBV7-2 and TRBJ2-7, with TRBD2 matching over 7 bases. The V and J ends lost 6 bases and 6 bases, in that order; junction bases with no gene match: 11. CDR1 and CDR2 from the germline V gene are SGHTA and FQGNSA. The CDR3 consists of 14 residues. CDR3 DNA: TGTGCCAGCAGGAGGATCGCGGGAGTGGGCGAGCAGTACTTC. Translated: CASRRIAGVGEQYF.

This clonotype is medium-sized by share. CDR3 residues: CASSLGWGGGGSSQRTDTQYF. DNA for the CDR3: TGTGCCAGCAGCTTAGGGTGGGGGGGAGGGGGTTCGTCTCAACGCACAGATACGCAGTATTTT. The chain employs TRBV7-2 and TRBJ2-3; tentative D call: TRBD2 (7 bases). CDR3 length equals 21 residues. Germline V gene lookup returns CDR1 SGHTA and CDR2 FQGNSA. V lost 1 base to trimming and J lost 1 base, with 27 bases between them.

The sample holds a few counts of this clonotype. The rearrangement uses TRBV6-1 and TRBJ2-1; maybe TRBD1 (6 bases). The CDR3 spans 14 residues. Germline loops: CDR1 MNHNS, CDR2 SASEGT. V was clipped by 5 bases and J by 6 bases, with 14 bases between them. The CDR3 loop reads CASSPPGQTNEQFF. CDR3 DNA: TGTGCCAGCAGTCCTCCTGGACAGACCAATGAGCAGTTCTTC.